A single sample is the source of the 17 T cell receptor beta chains below, sequenced in a study of blood T cell repertoires in COVID-19. Profiled with immunoSEQ multiplex PCR; TCRdb holds only in-frame clones, not every one. The sample gives several thousand clones, less than 90% of which show up once; 15% to 20% is in the top ten. Sequencing was performed on peripheral blood. These receptors originate from a human donor in a cohort sampled during active COVID-19.

This clone was observed once. This chain connects TRBV6-1 to TRBJ2-1; tentatively, D is TRBD1 (6 bases). Between the trimmed V and J ends, which lost 0 bases and 5 bases, there was a span of 14 bases. In germline, CDR1 is MNHNS, CDR2 SASEGT. This CDR3 region has 16 residues. The CDR3 DNA reads as TGTGCCAGCAGTGAAGCGGGGGCCCTTGGCGACAATGAGCAGTTCTTC. This encodes CASSEAGALGDNEQFF.

This sequence joins TRBV5-1 and TRBJ1-1, with D perhaps matching TRBD1 (6 bases). With 4 bases removed from V and 1 base from J, the gap between germline ends came to 11 bases. The germline CDR1 and CDR2 sequences are SGHRS and YFSETQ. The CDR3 is 14 residues long. CDR3 nucleotides: TGCGCCAGCAGCCTTCGGGGGGCGAACACTGAAGCTTTCTTT. Translation: CASSLRGANTEAFF.

The chain employs TRBV19 and TRBJ1-2, with TRBD1 as a possible D gene (6 bases). Germline CDR1 is LNHDA and CDR2 is SQIVND (reference sequence). The V and J ends lost 2 bases and 8 bases respectively, with 15 bases between them. This CDR3 has 14 residues. CDR3 nucleotide sequence: TGTGCCAGTAGTATACTCCCAGGGGCGGACGGCTACACCTTC. The encoded protein is CASSILPGADGYTF.

The rearrangement uses TRBV30 and TRBJ2-1, with D possibly matching TRBD2 (6 bases). Germline V gene lookup returns CDR1 GTSNPN and CDR2 SVGIG (reference sequence). V lost 2 bases, J lost 12 bases, and 20 bases lay in between. The CDR3 consists of 14 residues. This CDR3 reads CAWSFGGHNERQFF. CDR3 nucleotide sequence: TGTGCCTGGAGTTTCGGGGGTCACAATGAAAGGCAGTTCTTC.

The CDR3 DNA reads as TGCGCCAGCAGCCAGGGGACAGGGGAGGAAGGAGGCTACACCTTC. This encodes CASSQGTGEEGGYTF. The chain combines TRBV4-1 with TRBJ1-2, with TRBD1 matching 10 bases. J gave up 8 bases and V 3 bases, and 9 bases lay outside the gene matches. The CDR3 sequence is 15 residues long. Germline assignment: CDR1 MGHRA and CDR2 YSYEKL.

The gene calls are TRBV29-1 and TRBJ1-1; 9 bases are shared with TRBD1. CDR1 SQVTM and CDR2 ANQGSEA come from the germline V gene. The junction had 7 bases not matched to a gene; V was cut back by 7 bases and J by 4 bases. The CDR3 is made up of 13 amino acids. The CDR3 loop reads CSALQGAATEAFF. As DNA, the CDR3 is TGCAGCGCCCTACAGGGGGCGGCCACTGAAGCTTTCTTT.

The J gene is TRBJ1-5, the V gene TRBV7-9; D uncertain. This CDR3 spans 12 amino acids. Germline V gene lookup returns CDR1 SEHNR and CDR2 FQNEAQ (reference sequence). V lost 5 bases to trimming and J lost 4 bases, with 6 bases between them. The CDR3 sequence is CASSLPNQPQHF. The DNA of the CDR3 is TGTGCCAGCAGCCTACCTAATCAGCCCCAGCATTTT.

V usage is TRBV2 and J usage is TRBJ2-3; D is undetermined. The CDR3 covers 11 residues. Germline V CDR1 and CDR2: SNHLY, FYNNEI. The ends were cut back, 11 bases at V and 2 bases at J, with 8 bases in the middle. CDR3 nucleotides: TGTGCCGGAGAATACACAGATACGCAGTATTTT. Encoded protein: CAGEYTDTQYF.

The chain couples TRBV4-1 to TRBJ1-1; D is perhaps TRBD1 (6 bases). The length of the CDR3 is 13 residues. Germline CDR1 is MGHRA and CDR2 is YSYEKL. With 1 base removed from V and 7 bases from J, the gap between germline ends came to 10 bases. The CDR3 sequence: CASSQATGLEAFF. DNA of the CDR3: TGCGCCAGCAGCCAAGCGACAGGCCTTGAAGCTTTCTTT.

The chain employs TRBV6-1 and TRBJ1-3; 7 bases map to TRBD1. With 5 bases clipped from V and 4 bases from J, the junction kept 5 bases outside the gene matches. CDR1 and CDR2 from the germline V gene are MNHNS and SASEGT. The CDR3 has 14 amino acids. CDR3 amino acids: CASSHRQGGNTIYF. CDR3 DNA: TGTGCCAGCAGTCACCGACAGGGAGGAAACACCATATATTTT.

V is TRBV10-3 and J is TRBJ1-1, with D perhaps matching TRBD1 (5 bases). Per the germline V gene, CDR1 is ENHRY and CDR2 is SYGVKD. Trimming removed 10 bases from V and 3 bases from J, with 12 bases in between. The CDR3 consists of 12 residues. CDR3 residues: CASGALDTEAFF. In DNA form, the CDR3 reads TGTGCCAGCGGGGCCTTAGACACTGAAGCTTTCTTT.

The gene calls are TRBV11-1 and TRBJ1-3; D unclear. CDR1 SGHAT and CDR2 FQDESV come from the germline V gene (reference sequence). The CDR3 has 14 amino acids. V lost 3 bases, J lost 4 bases, and 10 bases lay in between. Here the CDR3 reads CASSFDGEGNTIYF. CDR3 coding DNA: TGTGCCAGCAGCTTCGACGGAGAGGGAAACACCATATATTTT.

This chain links TRBV7-9 with TRBJ2-1, with TRBD2 identical over 7 bases. The ends lost 0 bases at V and 7 bases at J; junction bases unmatched: 6. Germline values: CDR1 SEHNR, CDR2 FQNEAQ (reference sequence). This CDR3 comprises 15 residues. Here the CDR3 reads CASSLAGRAGNEQFF. The CDR3 nucleotides read TGTGCCAGCAGCTTAGCGGGGAGGGCGGGGAATGAGCAGTTCTTC.

The chain has TRBV14 and TRBJ1-4, with D perhaps TRBD1 (5 bases). Per germline, CDR1 SGHDN and CDR2 FVKESK. This CDR3 spans 14 amino acids. V lost 6 bases and J lost 0, with 8 bases in between. The CDR3, as DNA: TGTGCCAGCAGACGGGGGGCAACTAATGAAAAACTGTTTTTT. This translates into CASRRGATNEKLFF.

The genes are TRBV3-1 (or the pseudogene TRBV3-2) and TRBJ2-7; the match to TRBD1 covers 7 bases. From germline, CDR1 is LGHDT and CDR2 YNNKEL (reference sequence). V dropped 0 bases and J dropped 3; count of bases not matched to a gene: 8. The CDR3 consists of 16 residues. The CDR3 nucleotides read TGTGCCAGCAGCCAAGAAGGTAGGGACAGCATCTACGAGCAGTACTTC. The encoded protein is CASSQEGRDSIYEQYF.

This clone was found once. The gene calls are TRBV19 and TRBJ2-3; perhaps TRBD2 as D (7 bases). The V and J ends lost 4 bases and 5 bases respectively, with 10 bases between them. The CDR3 spans 13 residues. CDR1 and CDR2 (germline): LNHDA, SQIVND (reference sequence). CDR3 amino acids: CASSRGGIDTQYF. DNA for the CDR3: TGTGCCAGTAGTAGGGGGGGCATAGATACGCAGTATTTT.

The J gene is TRBJ2-7, the V gene TRBV3-1 (or the pseudogene TRBV3-2); 8 nucleotides line up with TRBD1. Trimming took 2 bases from V and 3 from J; bases not matched to a gene: 21. The germline V gene encodes CDR1 LGHDT and CDR2 YNNKEL (reference sequence). CDR3 size: 20 residues. CDR3 loop: CASSQSIELAGGPPGYEQYF. CDR3 DNA sequence: TGTGCCAGCAGCCAATCCATCGAGCTTGCAGGGGGCCCTCCTGGCTACGAGCAGTACTTC.